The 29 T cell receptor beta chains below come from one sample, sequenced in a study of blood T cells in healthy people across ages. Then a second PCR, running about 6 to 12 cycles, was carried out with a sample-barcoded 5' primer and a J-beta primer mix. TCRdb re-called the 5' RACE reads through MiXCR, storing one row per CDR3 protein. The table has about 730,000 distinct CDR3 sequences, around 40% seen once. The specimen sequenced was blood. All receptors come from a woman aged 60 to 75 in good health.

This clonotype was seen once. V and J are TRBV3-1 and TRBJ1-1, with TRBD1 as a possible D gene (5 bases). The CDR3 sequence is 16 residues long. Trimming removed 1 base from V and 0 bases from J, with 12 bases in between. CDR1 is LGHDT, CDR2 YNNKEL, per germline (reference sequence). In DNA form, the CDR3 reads TGTGCCAGCAGCCAAGCCCCCGCAGGGATGAACACTGAAGCTTTCTTT. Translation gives CASSQAPAGMNTEAFF.

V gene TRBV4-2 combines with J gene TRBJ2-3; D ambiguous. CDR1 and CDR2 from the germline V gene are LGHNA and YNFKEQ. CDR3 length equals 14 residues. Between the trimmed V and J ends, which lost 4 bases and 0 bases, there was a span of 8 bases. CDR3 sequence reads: CASSPDKSTDTQYF. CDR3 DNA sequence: TGTGCCAGCAGCCCCGACAAAAGCACAGATACGCAGTATTTT.

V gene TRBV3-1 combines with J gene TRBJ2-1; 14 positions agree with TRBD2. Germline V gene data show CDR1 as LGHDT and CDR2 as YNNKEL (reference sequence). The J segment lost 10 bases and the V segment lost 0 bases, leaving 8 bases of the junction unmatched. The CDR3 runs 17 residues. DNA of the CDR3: TGTGCCAGCAGCCAAGATCTCGGACTAGCGGGAGGAGGGGAGCAGTTCTTC. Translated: CASSQDLGLAGGGEQFF.

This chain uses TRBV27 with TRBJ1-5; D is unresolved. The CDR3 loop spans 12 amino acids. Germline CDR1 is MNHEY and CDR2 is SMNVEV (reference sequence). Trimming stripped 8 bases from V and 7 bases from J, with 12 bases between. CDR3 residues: CASGRTAQPQHF. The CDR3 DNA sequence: TGTGCCAGCGGACGTACGGCCCAGCCCCAGCATTTT.

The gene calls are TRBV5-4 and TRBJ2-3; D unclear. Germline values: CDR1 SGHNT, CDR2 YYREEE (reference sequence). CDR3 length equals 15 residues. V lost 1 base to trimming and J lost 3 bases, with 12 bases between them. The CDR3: CASSLFTPRTDTQYF. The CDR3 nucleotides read TGTGCCAGCAGCTTGTTTACACCGAGAACAGATACGCAGTATTTT.

The CDR3 sequence: CASSSSGGANTGELFF. The CDR3 DNA reads TGTGCCAGCAGCTCGAGTGGGGGGGCGAACACCGGGGAGCTGTTTTTT. V usage is TRBV5-6 and J usage is TRBJ2-2; 7 bases are shared with TRBD2. The CDR3 totals 16 residues. The V segment lost 3 bases and the J segment 0 bases; nucleotides outside the gene matches: 5. Germline V lookup: CDR1 SGHDT, CDR2 YYEEEE.

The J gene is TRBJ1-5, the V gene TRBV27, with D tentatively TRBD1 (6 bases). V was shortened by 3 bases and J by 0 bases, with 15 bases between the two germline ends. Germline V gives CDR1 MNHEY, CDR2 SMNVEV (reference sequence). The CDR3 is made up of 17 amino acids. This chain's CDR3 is CASSLRGAPSSNQPQHF. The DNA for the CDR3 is TGTGCCAGCAGTTTGAGGGGGGCTCCTTCTAGCAATCAGCCCCAGCATTTT.

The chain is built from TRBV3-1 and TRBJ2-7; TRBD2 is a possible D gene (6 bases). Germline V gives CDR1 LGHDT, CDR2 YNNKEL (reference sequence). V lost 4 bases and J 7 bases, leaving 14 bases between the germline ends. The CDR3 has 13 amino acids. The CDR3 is CASSPLASSEQYF. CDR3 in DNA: TGTGCCAGCAGCCCACTAGCTTCGAGTGAGCAGTACTTC.

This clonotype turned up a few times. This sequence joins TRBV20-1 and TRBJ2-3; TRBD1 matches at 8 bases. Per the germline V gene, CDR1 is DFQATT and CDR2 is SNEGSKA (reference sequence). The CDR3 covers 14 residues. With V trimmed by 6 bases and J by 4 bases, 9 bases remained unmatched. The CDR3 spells CSARSSTGADTQYF. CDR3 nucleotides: TGCAGTGCGAGGAGCTCGACAGGGGCAGATACGCAGTATTTT.

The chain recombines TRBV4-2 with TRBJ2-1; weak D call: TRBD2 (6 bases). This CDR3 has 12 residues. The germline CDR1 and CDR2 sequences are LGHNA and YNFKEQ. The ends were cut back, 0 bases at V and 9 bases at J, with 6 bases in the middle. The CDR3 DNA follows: TGTGCCAGCAGCCAAGAAGCGGGTGAGCAGTTCTTC. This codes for CASSQEAGEQFF.

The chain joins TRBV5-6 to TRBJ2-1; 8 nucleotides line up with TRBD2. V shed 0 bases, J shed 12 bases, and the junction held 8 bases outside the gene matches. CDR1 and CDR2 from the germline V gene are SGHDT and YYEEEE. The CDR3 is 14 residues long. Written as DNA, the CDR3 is TGTGCCAGCAGCTTGGCCTCGTCTAGCGGGCGGCAGTTCTTC. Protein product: CASSLASSSGRQFF.

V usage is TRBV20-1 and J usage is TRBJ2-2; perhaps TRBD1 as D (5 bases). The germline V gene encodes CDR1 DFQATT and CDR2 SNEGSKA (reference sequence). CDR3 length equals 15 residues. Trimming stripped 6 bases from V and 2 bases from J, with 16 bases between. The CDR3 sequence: CSAKRGRENTGELFF. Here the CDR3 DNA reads TGCAGTGCCAAAAGGGGCAGGGAAAACACCGGGGAGCTGTTTTTT.

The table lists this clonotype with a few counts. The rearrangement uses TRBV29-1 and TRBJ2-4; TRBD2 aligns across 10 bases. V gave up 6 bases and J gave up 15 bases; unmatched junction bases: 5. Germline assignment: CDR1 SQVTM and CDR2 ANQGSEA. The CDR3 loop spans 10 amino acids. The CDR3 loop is CSVIAGGVYF. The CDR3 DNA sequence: TGCAGCGTGATAGCGGGGGGCGTGTACTTC.

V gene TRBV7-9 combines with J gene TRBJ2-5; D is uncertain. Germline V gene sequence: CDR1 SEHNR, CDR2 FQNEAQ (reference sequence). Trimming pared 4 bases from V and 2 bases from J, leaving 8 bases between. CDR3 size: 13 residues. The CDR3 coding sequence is TGTGCCAGCAGCTCCCCGATGCAAGAGACCCAGTACTTC. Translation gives CASSSPMQETQYF.

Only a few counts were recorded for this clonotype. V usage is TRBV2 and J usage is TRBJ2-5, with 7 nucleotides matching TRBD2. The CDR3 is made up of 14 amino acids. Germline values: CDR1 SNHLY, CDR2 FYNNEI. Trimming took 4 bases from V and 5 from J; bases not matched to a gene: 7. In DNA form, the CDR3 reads TGTGCCAGCAGTGGGCTAGCGGTAGGGGAGACCCAGTACTTC. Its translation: CASSGLAVGETQYF.

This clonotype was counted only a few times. Here the CDR3 DNA reads TGTGCCAGCCGCCTCGGCAATGAGCAGTTCTTC. Encoded protein: CASRLGNEQFF. The V call is TRBV12-3 or TRBV12-4, the J call TRBJ2-1; D gene unclear. The V and J ends lost 8 bases and 6 bases respectively, with 8 bases between them. The length of the CDR3 is 11 residues.

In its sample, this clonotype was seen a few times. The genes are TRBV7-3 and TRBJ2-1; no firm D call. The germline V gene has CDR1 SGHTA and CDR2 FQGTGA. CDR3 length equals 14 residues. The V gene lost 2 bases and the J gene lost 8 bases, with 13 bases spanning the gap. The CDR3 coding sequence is TGTGCCAGCAGCTTACGGCCCGGAGACGATGAGCAGTTCTTC. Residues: CASSLRPGDDEQFF. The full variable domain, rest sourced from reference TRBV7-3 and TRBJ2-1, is GAGVSQTPSNKVTEKGKYVELRCDPISGHTALYWYRQSLGQGPEFLIYFQGTGAADDSGLPNDRFFAVRPEGSVSTLKIQRTERGDSAVYLCASSLRPGDDEQFFGPGTRLTVL.

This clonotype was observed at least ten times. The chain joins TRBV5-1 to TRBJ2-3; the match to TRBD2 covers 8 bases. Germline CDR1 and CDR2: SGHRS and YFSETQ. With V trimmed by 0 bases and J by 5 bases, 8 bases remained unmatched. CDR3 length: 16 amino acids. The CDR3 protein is CASSLDRGGQKDTQYF. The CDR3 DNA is TGCGCCAGCAGCTTGGACCGCGGGGGGCAAAAAGATACGCAGTATTTT.

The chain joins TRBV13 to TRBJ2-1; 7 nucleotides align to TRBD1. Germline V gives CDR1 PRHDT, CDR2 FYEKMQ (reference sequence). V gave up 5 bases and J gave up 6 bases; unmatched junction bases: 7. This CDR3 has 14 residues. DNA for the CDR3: TGTGCCAGCAGCCCGACAGGGTCTTCCAATGAGCAGTTCTTC. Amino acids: CASSPTGSSNEQFF.

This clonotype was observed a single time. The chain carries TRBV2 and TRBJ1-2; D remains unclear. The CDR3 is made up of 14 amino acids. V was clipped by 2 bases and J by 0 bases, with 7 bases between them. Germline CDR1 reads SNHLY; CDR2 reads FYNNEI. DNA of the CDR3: TGTGCCAGCAGTGAACAGGCAGCTAACTATGGCTACACCTTC. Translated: CASSEQAANYGYTF.

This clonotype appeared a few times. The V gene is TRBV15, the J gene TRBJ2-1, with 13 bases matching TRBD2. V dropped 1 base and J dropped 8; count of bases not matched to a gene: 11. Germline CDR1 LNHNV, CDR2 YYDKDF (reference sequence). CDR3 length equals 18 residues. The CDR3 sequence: CATSRVGLAGVSGDEQFF. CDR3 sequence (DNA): TGTGCCACCAGCAGAGTCGGACTAGCGGGAGTATCCGGCGATGAGCAGTTCTTC.

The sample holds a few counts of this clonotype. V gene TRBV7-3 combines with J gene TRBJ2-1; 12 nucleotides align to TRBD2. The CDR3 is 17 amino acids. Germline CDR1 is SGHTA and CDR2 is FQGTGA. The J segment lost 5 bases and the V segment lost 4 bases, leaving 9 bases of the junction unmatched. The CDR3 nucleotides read TGTGCCAGCAGCTCCTCTCGACTAGCGGGAGTTAACAATGAGCAGTTCTTC. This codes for CASSSSRLAGVNNEQFF. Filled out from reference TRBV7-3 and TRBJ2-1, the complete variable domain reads GAGVSQTPSNKVTEKGKYVELRCDPISGHTALYWYRQSLGQGPEFLIYFQGTGAADDSGLPNDRFFAVRPEGSVSTLKIQRTERGDSAVYLCASSSSRLAGVNNEQFFGPGTRLTVL.

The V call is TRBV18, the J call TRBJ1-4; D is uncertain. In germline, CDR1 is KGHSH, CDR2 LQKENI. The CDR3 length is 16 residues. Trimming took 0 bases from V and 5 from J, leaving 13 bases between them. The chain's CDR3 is CASSPPNGQKNEKLFF. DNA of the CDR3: TGTGCCAGCTCACCACCAAACGGCCAGAAAAATGAAAAACTGTTTTTT.

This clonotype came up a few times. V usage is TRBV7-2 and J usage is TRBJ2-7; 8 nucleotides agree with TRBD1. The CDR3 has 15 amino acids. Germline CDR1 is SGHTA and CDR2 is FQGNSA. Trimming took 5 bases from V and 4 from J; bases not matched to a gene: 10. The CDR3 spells CASSVGQGGLYEQYF. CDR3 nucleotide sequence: TGTGCCAGCAGCGTCGGACAGGGAGGCCTATACGAGCAGTACTTC.

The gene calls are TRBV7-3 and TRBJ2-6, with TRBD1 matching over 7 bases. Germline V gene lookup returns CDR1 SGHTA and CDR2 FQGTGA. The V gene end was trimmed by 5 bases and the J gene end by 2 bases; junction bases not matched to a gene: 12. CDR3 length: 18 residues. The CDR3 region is CASSKGPGQRTGANVLTF. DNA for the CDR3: TGTGCCAGCAGCAAGGGGCCGGGACAGAGGACTGGGGCCAACGTCCTGACTTTC.

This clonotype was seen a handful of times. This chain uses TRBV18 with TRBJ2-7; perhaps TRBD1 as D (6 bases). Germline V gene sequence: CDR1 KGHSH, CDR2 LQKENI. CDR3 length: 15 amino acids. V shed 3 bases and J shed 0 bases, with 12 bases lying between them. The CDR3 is CASSPNMDSSYEQYF. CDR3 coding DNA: TGTGCCAGCTCACCTAATATGGACAGCTCCTACGAGCAGTACTTC. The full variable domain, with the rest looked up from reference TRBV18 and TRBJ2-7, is NAGVMQNPRHLVRRRGQEARLRCSPMKGHSHVYWYRQLPEEGLKFMVYLQKENIIDESGMPKERFSAEFPKEGPSILRIQQVVRGDSAAYFCASSPNMDSSYEQYFGPGTRLTVT.

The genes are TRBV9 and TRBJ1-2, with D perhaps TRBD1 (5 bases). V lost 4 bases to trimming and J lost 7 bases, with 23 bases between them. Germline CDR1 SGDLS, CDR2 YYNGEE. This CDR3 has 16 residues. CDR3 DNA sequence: TGTGCCAGCAGCACACGGGCCGGACACGGTGTTCTTGGCTACACCTTC. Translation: CASSTRAGHGVLGYTF.

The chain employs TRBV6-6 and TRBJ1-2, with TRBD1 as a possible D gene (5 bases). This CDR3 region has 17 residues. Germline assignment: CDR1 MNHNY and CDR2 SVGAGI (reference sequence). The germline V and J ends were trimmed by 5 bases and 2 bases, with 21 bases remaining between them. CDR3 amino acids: CASSTGQKGSRNYGYTF. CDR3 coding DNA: TGTGCCAGCAGTACCGGACAAAAGGGGTCCCGGAACTATGGCTACACCTTC.

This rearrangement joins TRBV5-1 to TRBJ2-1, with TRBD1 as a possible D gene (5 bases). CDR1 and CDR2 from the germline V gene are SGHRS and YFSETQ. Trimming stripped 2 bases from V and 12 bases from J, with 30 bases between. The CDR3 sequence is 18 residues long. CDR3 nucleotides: TGCGCCAGCAGCTTTGGAACCCCTTCGACAGACAACAATGAAGGGCAGTTCTTC. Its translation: CASSFGTPSTDNNEGQFF. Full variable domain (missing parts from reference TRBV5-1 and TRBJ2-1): KAGVTQTPRYLIKTRGQQVTLSCSPISGHRSVSWYQQTPGQGLQFLFEYFSETQRNKGNFPGRFSGRQFSNSRSEMNVSTLELGDSALYLCASSFGTPSTDNNEGQFFGPGTRLTVL.